The 9 T cell receptor beta chains listed next were all sequenced from one sample in a study of blood T cell repertoires in COVID-19. Sequencing was performed with immunoSEQ multiplex PCR; in TCRdb, only in-frame clones are kept and a portion is missing. Seen here are under 250,000 clones, under 90% observed once, and the top ten hold about 3.8%. Source material: peripheral blood. The receptors derive from a woman older than 75 with acute or convalescent COVID-19.

The rearrangement joins TRBV3-1 (or the pseudogene TRBV3-2) to TRBJ2-5; maybe TRBD2 (6 bases). V gave up 0 bases and J gave up 5 bases, with 10 bases separating them. Germline CDR1 LGHDT, CDR2 YNNKEL (reference sequence). This CDR3 region has 14 residues. CDR3 in amino acids: CASSQDPSAETQYF. The CDR3 DNA follows: TGTGCCAGCAGCCAAGATCCTAGCGCCGAGACCCAGTACTTC.

In the case of this clone: In the same sample, other DNA sequences code for this CDR3. The chain carries TRBV19 and TRBJ2-2; 7 nucleotides match TRBD1. The CDR3 contains 16 residues. Germline V lookup: CDR1 LNHDA, CDR2 SQIVND (reference sequence). With 3 bases clipped from V and 0 bases from J, the junction kept 4 bases outside the gene matches. This CDR3 reads CASSIGGTANTGELFF. The CDR3 nucleotides read TGTGCCAGTAGTATTGGTGGGACAGCGAACACCGGGGAGCTGTTTTTT.

The chain links TRBV4-1 to TRBJ2-1; D gene uncertain. The V and J ends lost 1 base and 0 bases respectively, with 7 bases between them. The germline V gene has CDR1 MGHRA and CDR2 YSYEKL. CDR3 size: 15 residues. For the CDR3, the DNA is TGCGCCAGCAGCCAAGCGCTTAGCTCCTACAATGAGCAGTTCTTC. This codes for CASSQALSSYNEQFF.

This chain uses TRBV19 with TRBJ1-1, with 9 nucleotides matching TRBD1. The CDR3 runs 13 residues. The germline gives CDR1 LNHDA, CDR2 SQIVND (reference sequence). Trimming removed 7 bases from V and 10 bases from J; junction bases left unmatched: 10. The CDR3 bases are TGTGCCAGTACAACCTTGGGGACAGGGAGAGCTTTCTTT. Translated, it gives CASTTLGTGRAFF.

This clone was detected only once. J is TRBJ1-1 and V is TRBV28; TRBD1 might be the D (6 bases). V dropped 9 bases and J dropped 3 bases, with 11 bases sitting between them. This CDR3 has 12 residues. Germline-derived CDR1 and CDR2 are MDHEN and SYDVKM. DNA of the CDR3: TGTGCCAGGAAGGGGGGGGACACTGAAGCTTTCTTT. This codes for CARKGGDTEAFF.

CDR3 loop: CASSTGDREPNYGYTF. The CDR3 region has the DNA TGCGCCAGCAGCACGGGAGACAGGGAGCCTAACTATGGCTACACCTTC. V usage is TRBV5-1 and J usage is TRBJ1-2; 7 bases line up with TRBD1. Trimming removed 4 bases from V and 0 bases from J; junction bases left unmatched: 9. CDR3 length equals 16 residues. Germline V CDR1 and CDR2: SGHRS, YFSETQ.

DNA for the CDR3: TGTGCCAGCAGCGCATCCGGGACAGGGAGTTCACCCCTCCACTTT. This translates into CASSASGTGSSPLHF. The chain has TRBV9 and TRBJ1-6, with TRBD1 matching 9 bases. Losses at the gene ends were 3 bases for V and 9 bases for J; bases not matched to a gene: 7. Looked up from germline, CDR1 is SGDLS and CDR2 is YYNGEE. This CDR3 spans 15 amino acids.

CDR3 in amino acids: CASTLGREAEAFF. The DNA of the CDR3 is TGTGCCAGCACACTGGGCAGGGAAGCTGAAGCTTTCTTT. The chain joins TRBV12-3 or TRBV12-4 to TRBJ1-1; TRBD1 might be the D (5 bases). The V gene lost 7 bases and the J gene lost 6 bases, with 15 bases spanning the gap. The CDR3 covers 13 residues.

This clone was observed a handful of times. The V gene is TRBV3-1 (or the pseudogene TRBV3-2), the J gene TRBJ2-1, with 8 bases identical to TRBD2. This CDR3 contains 17 residues. CDR1 and CDR2 from the germline V gene are LGHDT and YNNKEL (reference sequence). V lost 0 bases to trimming and J lost 1 base; unmatched junction nucleotides: 5. DNA of the CDR3: TGTGCCAGCAGCCAAGAGGGGCGGGGGGCTTCCTACAATGAGCAGTTCTTC. It codes for CASSQEGRGASYNEQFF.